The present entry profiles one TCR beta chain with its context. These data are taken from a study of blood T cell repertoires in COVID-19. Study information: Sources were T cells, B-cell-depleted T cells, or PBMCs; the material itself was cDNA or gDNA.

The germline CDR1 and CDR2 sequences are MNHEY and SVGAGI. This CDR3 is 13 amino acids long. The germline V and J ends were trimmed by 6 bases and 5 bases, with 13 bases remaining between them. Clones were read by immunoSEQ multiplex PCR, and TCRdb kept only the in-frame ones, dropping some. Of about 100,000 clones listed, 90% to 95% are singletons. This TCR was recovered from a human donor in a cohort sampled during active COVID-19. The chain joins TRBV6-5 to TRBJ1-1; a possible D gene is TRBD1 (6 bases). Sequencing input: peripheral blood. The CDR3, as DNA: TGTGCCAGCAGGCTACACAGGGATACTGAAGCTTTCTTT. Translated, it gives CASRLHRDTEAFF.